This paragraph reports one TCR beta chain. The antigen remains unidentified. cDNA reverse transcribed from extracted RNA served as the sequencing template. Some clones are missing from TCRdb's copy, which holds only in-frame ones; the method was immunoSEQ multiplex PCR. The sample yields about 180,000 clones, about 51% seen once. Treatment denoted: oral pan-JAK inhibitor, 5-10 mg twice daily. Patients with alopecia areata provided lesional scalp punch biopsies as well as peripheral blood. The data originate from a study of CD8+ T cells in alopecia areata. Study details: Tofacitinib therapy took 6 to 18 months; 6 months off drug came after. Study findings and constraints: Scalp samples also yield sequences from resident alphabeta T cells of normal skin.

CDR1 and CDR2 (germline): MGHRA, YSYEKL. The CDR3 contains 16 residues. The V end was cut by 0 bases, the J end by 3 bases, with 14 bases between. The genes are TRBV4-1 and TRBJ1-2, with D tentatively TRBD1 (5 bases). Specimen: CD8+ T cells sorted from blood, collected at roughly week 53, from a patient treated with tofacitinib. The sequence was collected from a human donor with alopecia areata. The CDR3 sequence: CASSQDRDSGDYGYTF. The DNA for the CDR3 is TGCGCCAGCAGCCAAGATCGGGACTCTGGGGACTATGGCTACACCTTC.